The present entry profiles one T cell receptor beta chain with its context. Indicated treatment: around 19 received Ad26.COV2.S at low or high dose, single or two shots; about 5 received placebo; per-sample allocation not given. Collection of samples fell on day 63 after the first vaccine or placebo injection. This entry comes from a study of Ad26.COV2.S vaccination and SARS-CoV-2 variants. Produced via immunoSEQ multiplex PCR; TCRdb's table is partial and in-frame only. The sample includes more than 300,000 clones, 85% of them seen just once. The material sequenced was peripheral blood, taken in a trial of Ad26.COV2.S vaccine versus placebo. The sequence was collected from a person aged 18-60 years who received the Ad26.COV2.S COVID-19 vaccine or a placebo.

The CDR3 nucleotides read TGTGCCAGTAGCACGGGGGAACTCTCCTACGAGCAGTACTTC. This translates into CASSTGELSYEQYF. The gene calls are TRBV19 and TRBJ2-7; tentative D call: TRBD2 (6 bases). CDR1 LNHDA and CDR2 SQIVND come from the germline V gene (reference sequence). This CDR3 region has 14 residues. V lost 6 bases, J lost 0 bases, and 12 bases lay in between.